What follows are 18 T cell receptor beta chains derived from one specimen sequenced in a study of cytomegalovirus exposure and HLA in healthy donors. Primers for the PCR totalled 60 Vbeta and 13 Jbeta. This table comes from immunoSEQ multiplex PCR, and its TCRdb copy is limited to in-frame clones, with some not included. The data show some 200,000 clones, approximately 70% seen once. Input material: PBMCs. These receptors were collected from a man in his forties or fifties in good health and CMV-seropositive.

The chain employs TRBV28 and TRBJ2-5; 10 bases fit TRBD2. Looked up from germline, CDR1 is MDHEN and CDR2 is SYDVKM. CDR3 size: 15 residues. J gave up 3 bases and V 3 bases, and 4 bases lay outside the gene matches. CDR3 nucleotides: TGTGCCAGCAGTTTCCAGCGGGGGGGGGAAGAGACCCAGTACTTC. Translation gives CASSFQRGGEETQYF.

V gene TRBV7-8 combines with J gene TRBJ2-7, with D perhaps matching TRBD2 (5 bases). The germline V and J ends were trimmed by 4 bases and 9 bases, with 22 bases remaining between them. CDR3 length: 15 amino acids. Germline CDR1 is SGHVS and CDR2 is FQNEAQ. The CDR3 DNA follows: TGTGCCAGCAGCTATTATACGAACCTACAGAGGGTGCAGTACTTC. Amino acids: CASSYYTNLQRVQYF.

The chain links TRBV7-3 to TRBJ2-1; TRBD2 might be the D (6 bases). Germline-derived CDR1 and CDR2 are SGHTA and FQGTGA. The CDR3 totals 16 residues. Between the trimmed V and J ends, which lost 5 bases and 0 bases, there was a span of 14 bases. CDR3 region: CASSQTGVDSYNEQFF. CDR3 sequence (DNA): TGTGCCAGCAGCCAAACGGGGGTTGACTCCTACAATGAGCAGTTCTTC.

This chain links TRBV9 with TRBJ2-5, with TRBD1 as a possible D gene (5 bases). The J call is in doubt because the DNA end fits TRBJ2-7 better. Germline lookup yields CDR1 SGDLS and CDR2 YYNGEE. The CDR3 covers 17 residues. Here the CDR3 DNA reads TGTGCCAGCAGCGTAGTTCGTTTTTCACACAGGTCCCACGAGCAGTACTTC. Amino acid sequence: CASSVVRFSHRSHEQYF.

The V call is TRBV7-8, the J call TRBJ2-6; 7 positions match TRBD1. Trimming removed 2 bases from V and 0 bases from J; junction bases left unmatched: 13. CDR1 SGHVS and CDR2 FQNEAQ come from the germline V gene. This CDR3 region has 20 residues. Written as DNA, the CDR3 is TGTGCCAGCAGCTTACCCCATCGACAGGGCCTCTACTCTGGGGCCAACGTCCTGACTTTC. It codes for CASSLPHRQGLYSGANVLTF.

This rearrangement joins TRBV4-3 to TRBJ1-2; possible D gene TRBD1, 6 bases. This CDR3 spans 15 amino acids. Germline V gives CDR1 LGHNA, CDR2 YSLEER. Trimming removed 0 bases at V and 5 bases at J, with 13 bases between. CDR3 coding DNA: TGCGCCAGCAGCCAAGATCTATCAGGGGCTTATGGCTACACCTTC. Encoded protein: CASSQDLSGAYGYTF.

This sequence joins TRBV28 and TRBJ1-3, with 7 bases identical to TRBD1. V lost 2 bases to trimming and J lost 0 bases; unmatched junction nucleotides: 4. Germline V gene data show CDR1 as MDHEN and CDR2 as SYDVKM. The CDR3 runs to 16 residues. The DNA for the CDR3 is TGTGCCAGCAGTTTACAAGGGGGCTACTCTGGAAACACCATATATTTT. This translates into CASSLQGGYSGNTIYF.

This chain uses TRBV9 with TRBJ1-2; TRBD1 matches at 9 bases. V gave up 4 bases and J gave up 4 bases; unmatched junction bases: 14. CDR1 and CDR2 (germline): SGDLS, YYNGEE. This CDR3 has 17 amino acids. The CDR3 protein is CASSPGQGRGSSYGYTF. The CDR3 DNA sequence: TGTGCCAGCAGCCCGGGACAGGGAAGGGGCTCATCCTATGGCTACACCTTC.

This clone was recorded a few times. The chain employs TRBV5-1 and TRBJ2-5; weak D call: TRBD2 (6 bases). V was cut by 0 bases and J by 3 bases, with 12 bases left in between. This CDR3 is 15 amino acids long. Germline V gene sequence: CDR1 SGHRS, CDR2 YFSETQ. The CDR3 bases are TGCGCCAGCAGCTTGGGTGGTGGCGGGGAAGAGACCCAGTACTTC. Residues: CASSLGGGGEETQYF.

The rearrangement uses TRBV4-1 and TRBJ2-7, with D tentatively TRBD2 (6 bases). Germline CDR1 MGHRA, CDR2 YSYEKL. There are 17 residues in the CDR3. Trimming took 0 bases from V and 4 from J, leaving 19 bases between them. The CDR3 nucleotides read TGCGCCAGCAGCCAAGATTGGGAGGCGGTGTCAGGGTACGAGCAGTACTTC. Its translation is CASSQDWEAVSGYEQYF.

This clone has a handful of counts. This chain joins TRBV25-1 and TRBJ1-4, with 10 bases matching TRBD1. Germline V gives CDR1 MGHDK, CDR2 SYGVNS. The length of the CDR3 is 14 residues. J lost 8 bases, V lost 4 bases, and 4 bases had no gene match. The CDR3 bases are TGTGCCAGCAGTGGAGGGACAGGGGCCGAAAAACTGTTTTTT. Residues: CASSGGTGAEKLFF.

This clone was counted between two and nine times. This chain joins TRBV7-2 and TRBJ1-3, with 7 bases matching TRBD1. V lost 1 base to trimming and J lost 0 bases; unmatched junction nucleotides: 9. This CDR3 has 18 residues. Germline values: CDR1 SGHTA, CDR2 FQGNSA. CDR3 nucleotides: TGTGCCAGCAGCTTAGAGGGGTGGACAGGCCCCTCTGGAAACACCATATATTTT. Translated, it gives CASSLEGWTGPSGNTIYF.

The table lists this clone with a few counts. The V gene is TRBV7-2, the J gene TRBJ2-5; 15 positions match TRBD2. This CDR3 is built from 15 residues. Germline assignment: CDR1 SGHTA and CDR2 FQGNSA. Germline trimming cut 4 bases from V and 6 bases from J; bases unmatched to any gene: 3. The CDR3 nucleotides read TGTGCCAGCAGCTGGACTAGCGGGGGGGCAAAGACCCAGTACTTC. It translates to CASSWTSGGAKTQYF.

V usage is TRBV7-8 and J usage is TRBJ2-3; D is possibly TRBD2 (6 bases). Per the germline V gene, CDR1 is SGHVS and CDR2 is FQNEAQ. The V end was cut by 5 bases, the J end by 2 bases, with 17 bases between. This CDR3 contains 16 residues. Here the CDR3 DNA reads TGTGCCAGCAGCCTCTGGGAGGTTAGGCCCACAGATACGCAGTATTTT. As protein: CASSLWEVRPTDTQYF.

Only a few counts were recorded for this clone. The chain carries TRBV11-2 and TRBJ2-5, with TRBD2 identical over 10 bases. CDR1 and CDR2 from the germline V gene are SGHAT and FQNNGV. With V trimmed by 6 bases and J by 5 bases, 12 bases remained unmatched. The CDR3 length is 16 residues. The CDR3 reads CASRKISGGPMETQYF. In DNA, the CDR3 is TGTGCCAGCAGGAAAATTAGCGGGGGGCCTATGGAGACCCAGTACTTC.

CDR3 sequence: CASRKEGLTEAFF. The CDR3 nucleotides are TGTGCCAGCCGGAAGGAGGGGTTAACTGAAGCTTTCTTT. The V call is TRBV27, the J call TRBJ1-1, with a possible D match to TRBD1 (5 bases). The CDR3 extends over 13 amino acids. Trimming cost V 8 bases and J 5 bases, with 15 bases left between them. From germline, CDR1 is MNHEY and CDR2 SMNVEV (reference sequence).

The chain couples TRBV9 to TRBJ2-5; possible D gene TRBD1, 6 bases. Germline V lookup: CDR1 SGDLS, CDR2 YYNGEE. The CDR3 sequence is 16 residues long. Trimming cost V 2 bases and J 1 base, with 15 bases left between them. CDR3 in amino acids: CASSVGAVGGQETQYF. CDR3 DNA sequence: TGTGCCAGCAGCGTGGGGGCTGTAGGGGGCCAAGAGACCCAGTACTTC.

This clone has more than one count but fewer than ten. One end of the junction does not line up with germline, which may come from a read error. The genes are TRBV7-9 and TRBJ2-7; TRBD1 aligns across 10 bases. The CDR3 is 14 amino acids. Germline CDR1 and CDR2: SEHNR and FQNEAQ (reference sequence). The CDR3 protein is CSSSQIDRGHEQYF. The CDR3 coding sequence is TGTTCCAGCAGCCAAATCGACAGGGGGCACGAGCAGTACTTC.